These 14 T cell receptor beta chains were all obtained from the same sample, sequenced in a study of blood T cell repertoires in COVID-19. Sequencing was performed with immunoSEQ multiplex PCR; in TCRdb, only in-frame clones are kept and a portion is missing. The sample carries about 170,000 clones, under 90% recorded once. Sequences were obtained from peripheral blood. The receptors stem from a woman of 80 years or more with acute or convalescent COVID-19.

The sample holds one count of this clone. This chain links TRBV19 with TRBJ2-1; 7 nucleotides agree with TRBD2. This CDR3 spans 16 amino acids. Germline loops: CDR1 LNHDA, CDR2 SQIVND (reference sequence). With V trimmed by 4 bases and J by 2 bases, 8 bases remained unmatched. Written as DNA, the CDR3 is TGTGCCAGTAGTACGGGAGCGGGATTACCCTACAATGAGCAGTTCTTC. Its protein product is CASSTGAGLPYNEQFF.

The chain carries TRBV7-9 and TRBJ1-1, with D possibly being TRBD1 (6 bases). V lost 5 bases, J lost 1 base, and 20 bases lay in between. CDR1 is SEHNR, CDR2 FQNEAQ, per germline (reference sequence). The CDR3 is made up of 17 amino acids. The CDR3 sequence is CASSPYRESGQNTEAFF. The CDR3 bases are TGTGCCAGCAGCCCGTACAGGGAGAGCGGCCAGAACACTGAAGCTTTCTTT.

This clone came up a few times. This chain joins TRBV5-1 and TRBJ2-5, with 8 bases aligning to TRBD1. The CDR3 loop spans 16 amino acids. The ends lost 1 base at V and 3 bases at J; junction bases unmatched: 8. Germline-derived CDR1 and CDR2 are SGHRS and YFSETQ. The CDR3 region is CASSLRPAGGEETQYF. Here the CDR3 DNA reads TGCGCCAGCAGCTTGCGTCCGGCAGGGGGCGAAGAGACCCAGTACTTC.

This clone was seen only once. J is TRBJ1-4 and V is TRBV3-1 (or the pseudogene TRBV3-2); perhaps TRBD1 as D (5 bases). CDR1 and CDR2 (germline): LGHDT, YNNKEL (reference sequence). Trimming pared 2 bases from V and 13 bases from J, leaving 17 bases between. The CDR3 sequence is 14 residues long. This chain's CDR3 is CASSQRAREGRLFF. The CDR3 DNA reads as TGTGCCAGCAGCCAACGGGCCAGGGAGGGAAGACTGTTTTTT.

The chain recombines TRBV10-1 with TRBJ2-7; 12 bases agree with TRBD2. The CDR3 runs to 13 residues. Per germline, CDR1 WNHNN and CDR2 SYGVQD (reference sequence). Trimming took 5 bases from V and 12 from J; bases not matched to a gene: 8. CDR3 in amino acids: CASSPGLAGPRYF. CDR3 sequence (DNA): TGCGCCAGCAGTCCGGGACTAGCGGGCCCGCGGTACTTC.

The V call is TRBV6-5, the J call TRBJ2-1; 10 bases map to TRBD2. The J segment lost 4 bases and the V segment lost 5 bases, leaving 5 bases of the junction unmatched. The CDR3 consists of 15 residues. Germline CDR1 and CDR2: MNHEY and SVGAGI. The CDR3 DNA reads as TGTGCCAGCAGTCTAGCGGGAGCGGATTACAATGAGCAGTTCTTC. Its translation is CASSLAGADYNEQFF.

The chain employs TRBV6-5 and TRBJ1-4; possible D gene TRBD1, 6 bases. In germline, CDR1 is MNHEY, CDR2 SVGAGI. V was trimmed by 5 bases and J by 7 bases, leaving 17 bases between them. This CDR3 is 15 amino acids long. This CDR3 is CASSPREQGGEKLFF. The CDR3 DNA reads as TGTGCCAGCAGTCCCAGGGAACAGGGCGGTGAAAAACTGTTTTTT.

This clone was recorded once. CDR3 DNA sequence: TGTGCCAGCAGTTTTCCAGGGGGCGCGAACACTGAAGCTTTCTTT. Residues: CASSFPGGANTEAFF. V usage is TRBV11-1 and J usage is TRBJ1-1; 8 positions agree with TRBD1. Germline-derived CDR1 and CDR2 are SGHAT and FQDESV (reference sequence). This CDR3 spans 15 amino acids. The V gene end was trimmed by 6 bases and the J gene end by 1 base; junction bases not matched to a gene: 7.

The table lists this clone with many counts. The rearrangement links TRBV28 to TRBJ2-5; tentatively, D is TRBD1 (6 bases). CDR1 is MDHEN, CDR2 SYDVKM, per germline. The CDR3 contains 14 residues. The V end was cut by 6 bases, the J end by 1 base, with 12 bases between. As DNA, the CDR3 is TGTGCCAGCAGCACACGGACAGTCCAAGAGACCCAGTACTTC. It translates to CASSTRTVQETQYF.

This rearrangement joins TRBV3-1 (or the pseudogene TRBV3-2) to TRBJ1-2; no reliable D call. Trimming took off 1 base at V and 3 bases at J, with 12 bases between the two ends. The CDR3 is 15 amino acids. The germline CDR1 and CDR2 sequences are LGHDT and YNNKEL (reference sequence). This CDR3 is CASSQVASSDYGYTF. The CDR3, as DNA: TGTGCCAGCAGCCAAGTTGCCTCTTCGGACTATGGCTACACCTTC.

The V call is TRBV4-1, the J call TRBJ1-6, with 9 bases matching TRBD1. CDR1 MGHRA and CDR2 YSYEKL come from the germline V gene. V dropped 1 base and J dropped 0; count of bases not matched to a gene: 4. This CDR3 region has 18 residues. The DNA for the CDR3 is TGCGCCAGCAGCCAAGCGATGACAGGGGGCTCCTATAATTCACCCCTCCACTTT. Translation gives CASSQAMTGGSYNSPLHF.

The V call is TRBV7-6, the J call TRBJ2-3; TRBD2 matches at 9 bases. The ends lost 4 bases at V and 0 bases at J; junction bases unmatched: 5. Germline lookup yields CDR1 SGHVS and CDR2 FNYEAQ. This CDR3 has 16 residues. CDR3 sequence: CASSSSGARSTDTQYF. The DNA of the CDR3 is TGTGCCAGCAGCTCTAGCGGGGCTAGAAGCACAGATACGCAGTATTTT. The variable domain in full, with the rest retrieved from reference TRBV7-6 and TRBJ2-3, is GAGVSQSPRYKVTKRGQDVALRCDPISGHVSLYWYRQALGQGPEFLTYFNYEAQQDKSGLPNDRFSAERPEGSISTLTIQRTEQRDSAMYRCASSSSGARSTDTQYFGPGTRLTVL.

This chain joins TRBV19 and TRBJ1-2, with a tentative D call TRBD1 (6 bases). The CDR3 is made up of 15 amino acids. Trimming pared 6 bases from V and 4 bases from J, leaving 18 bases between. Germline CDR1 LNHDA, CDR2 SQIVND (reference sequence). The CDR3, as DNA: TGTGCCAGTAGGAAAAGCGGGACAACCCCCTATGGCTACACCTTC. Encoded protein: CASRKSGTTPYGYTF.

DNA of the CDR3: TGTGCCAGTAGTCGAGAGGTCAACACTGAAGCTTTCTTT. Protein product: CASSREVNTEAFF. The V gene is TRBV19, the J gene TRBJ1-1; D remains unclear. The CDR3 runs 13 residues. Per the germline V gene, CDR1 is LNHDA and CDR2 is SQIVND (reference sequence). The V gene lost 5 bases and the J gene lost 2 bases, with 9 bases spanning the gap.